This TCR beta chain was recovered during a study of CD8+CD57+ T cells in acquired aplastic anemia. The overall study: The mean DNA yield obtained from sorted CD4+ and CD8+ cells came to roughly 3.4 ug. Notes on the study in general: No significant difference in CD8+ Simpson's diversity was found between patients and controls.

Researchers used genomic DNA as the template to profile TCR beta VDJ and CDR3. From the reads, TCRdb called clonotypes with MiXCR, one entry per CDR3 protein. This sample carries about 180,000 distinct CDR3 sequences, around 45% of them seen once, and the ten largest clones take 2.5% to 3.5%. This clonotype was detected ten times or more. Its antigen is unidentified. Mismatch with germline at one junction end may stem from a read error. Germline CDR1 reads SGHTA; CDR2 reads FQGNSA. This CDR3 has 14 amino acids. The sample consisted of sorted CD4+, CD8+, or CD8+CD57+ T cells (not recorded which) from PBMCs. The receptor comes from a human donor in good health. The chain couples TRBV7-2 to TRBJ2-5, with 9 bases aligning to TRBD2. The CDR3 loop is CASSLAGLGGSQYF. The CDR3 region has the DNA TGTGCCAGCAGCCTAGCGGGATTGGGCGGGTCCCAGTACTTC.